This TCR beta chain emerged from a study of beta chain features in type 1 diabetes. Study outcomes and limitations: Within the patient group, naive, central memory and Treg TCRB repertoires appeared more similar to each other than within healthy donors. PCR, the amplification step, might favor shorter templates, equally in patients and controls. Moderately but significantly shorter TCRB CDR3s were found in Type 1 diabetes patients in all four CD4+ subsets.

Looked up from germline, CDR1 is SGHNT and CDR2 is YENEEA. This CDR3 contains 14 residues. Losses at the gene ends were 3 bases for V and 10 bases for J; bases not matched to a gene: 8. Expressed TCRB transcripts were sequenced, since all the RNA that had been isolated was reverse transcribed. Regulatory, naive and central memory T cell samples averaged around 3.6 million reads. The data were produced by immunoSEQ multiplex PCR, yet TCRdb's version contains in-frame clones alone and is incomplete. The repertoire includes 250,000 to 300,000 clones, approximately 25% of them detected once, and around 0.012% sits in the top ten. Only a few counts were recorded for this clone. Its cognate antigen is unknown. Sorting based on CD45RO/CCR7/CD25/CD127/CD95/CD27 separated CD4+ naive, central memory, regulatory and stem cell-like memory cells.

V gene TRBV11-3 combines with J gene TRBJ2-1; 8 nucleotides line up with TRBD2. This TCR was recovered from a woman under 40 with type 1 diabetes. The specimen sequenced was naive CD4+ T cells from blood. In nucleotides, the CDR3 is TGTGCCAGCAGCTTCTTACGGGAGGGCCAGGAGCAGTTCTTC. As protein: CASSFLREGQEQFF. Full variable domain (remainder filled in from reference TRBV11-3 and TRBJ2-1): EAGVVQSPRYKIIEKKQPVAFWCNPISGHNTLYWYLQNLGQGPELLIRYENEEAVDDSQLPKDRFSAERLKGVDSTLKIQPAELGDSAVYLCASSFLREGQEQFFGPGTRLTVL.